This T cell receptor (beta chain) was captured by sequencing in a study of monozygotic twins with inflammatory bowel disease. Via template switching, UMIs carrying a 6-nucleotide sample barcode were introduced. Using the 5' RACE reads, TCRdb records one entry per CDR3 protein without DNA. This sample contains roughly 320,000 distinct CDR3 sequences. Looked up from germline, CDR1 is MGHDK and CDR2 is SYGVNS. There are 13 residues in the CDR3. This receptor was obtained from a human donor with ulcerative colitis or Crohn's disease, or a healthy co-twin of an affected twin (not recorded which). The rearrangement uses TRBV25-1 and TRBJ2-7; TCRdb designates TRBD2, a call that cannot be tested without DNA. The specimen sequenced was blood. Here the CDR3 reads CASSEAGLAEQYF.